Included here is one TCR beta chain sequence, with context. Its antigen is not identified. A CD45RA-negative memory subset and a CD45RA+ naive subset were separated from the CD4+ cells. Some clones are missing from TCRdb's copy, which holds only in-frame ones; the method was immunoSEQ multiplex PCR. This sample has roughly 1.5 million clones, with approximately 98% found just once. The sample originates from a study of shared clonotypes between healthy human individuals. Notes on the study in general: The genetic and exposure-history diversity represented was limited by few donors. Compared with clonotypes that all four donors shared, non-shared clonotypes had lower generation probabilities.

Trimming took off 7 bases at V and 1 base at J, with 16 bases between the two ends. CDR1 is MDHEN and CDR2 is SYDVKM in the germline V gene. The length of the CDR3 is 15 residues. Sequences were obtained from naive CD4+ T cells sorted from blood. Subset denoted: CD45RA+ positively selected. V gene TRBV28 combines with J gene TRBJ1-1; perhaps TRBD1 as D (6 bases). The clonotype comes from a young man in good health. Written as DNA, the CDR3 is TGTGCCAGCACCCTCGGAGGACAGAAGAACACTGAAGCTTTCTTT. It yields the protein CASTLGGQKNTEAFF.